This passage covers 29 T cell receptor beta chains from one sample sequenced in a study of blood T cell repertoires in COVID-19. Data came from immunoSEQ multiplex PCR; TCRdb stores just in-frame clones and leaves some out. The sample carries 75,000 to 95,000 clones, about two thirds recorded once. What was sequenced was peripheral blood. The receptors here all came from a woman in her sixties in a cohort sampled during active or convalescent COVID-19.

The chain is built from TRBV5-1 and TRBJ2-3, with 10 bases that match TRBD1. The trim removed 1 base at V and 2 bases at J, leaving 4 bases unmatched. CDR3 length: 16 residues. CDR1 and CDR2 from the germline V gene are SGHRS and YFSETQ. The CDR3 loop is CASSLLGQGSTDTQYF. CDR3 in DNA: TGCGCCAGCAGCTTGTTGGGACAGGGGTCCACAGATACGCAGTATTTT. Using reference TRBV5-1 and TRBJ2-3 for the parts outside the CDR3, the full variable domain is KAGVTQTPRYLIKTRGQQVTLSCSPISGHRSVSWYQQTPGQGLQFLFEYFSETQRNKGNFPGRFSGRQFSNSRSEMNVSTLELGDSALYLCASSLLGQGSTDTQYFGPGTRLTVL.

CDR3 nucleotide sequence: TGTGCCAGCAGTGAAGTGGGGGGTCATTCACCCCTCCACTTT. Its protein product is CASSEVGGHSPLHF. The chain links TRBV2 to TRBJ1-6; D is possibly TRBD1 (5 bases). The germline V gene encodes CDR1 SNHLY and CDR2 FYNNEI. The CDR3 runs 14 residues. The V and J ends lost 1 base and 8 bases respectively, with 9 bases between them.

The chain joins TRBV5-1 to TRBJ2-2, with TRBD1 identical over 11 bases. J was trimmed by 9 bases and V by 4 bases; bases with no gene match: 5. This CDR3 has 14 amino acids. The germline gives CDR1 SGHRS, CDR2 YFSETQ. The CDR3 is CASSTGQGARELFF. In DNA form, the CDR3 reads TGCGCCAGCAGCACTGGACAGGGGGCCCGGGAGCTGTTTTTT.

This clone was seen a handful of times. This chain links TRBV7-9 with TRBJ1-1; D is undetermined. Trimming removed 6 bases from V and 0 bases from J, with 11 bases in between. The CDR3 has 14 amino acids. In germline, CDR1 is SEHNR, CDR2 FQNEAQ (reference sequence). CDR3: CASSLDGVNTEAFF. CDR3 bases: TGTGCCAGCAGTCTTGACGGGGTGAACACTGAAGCTTTCTTT.

This clone has more than one count but fewer than ten. The chain is built from TRBV7-2 and TRBJ1-5; D is unresolved. Looked up from germline, CDR1 is SGHTA and CDR2 is FQGNSA. Trimming took off 5 bases at V and 5 bases at J, with 13 bases between the two ends. This CDR3 has 14 residues. CDR3 nucleotides: TGTGCCAGCAGCCCTCGCCCGAGGGATCAGCCCCAGCATTTT. As protein: CASSPRPRDQPQHF.

This clone was found a few times. V is TRBV10-3 and J is TRBJ1-5, with a tentative D call TRBD1 (5 bases). The germline V and J ends were trimmed by 0 bases and 5 bases, with 8 bases remaining between them. The CDR3 has 14 residues. Germline-derived CDR1 and CDR2 are ENHRY and SYGVKD. In DNA form, the CDR3 reads TGTGCCATCAGTGAGTCACGGGGGGATCAGCCCCAGCATTTT. Residues: CAISESRGDQPQHF.

Comments on this clone: At the DNA level, this CDR3 is encoded by other sequences in the same sample as well. This CDR3 is CASSLVRGDTYEQYF. The DNA for the CDR3 is TGTGCCAGCAGCTTAGTGCGGGGCGACACCTACGAGCAGTACTTC. The chain couples TRBV11-1 to TRBJ2-7, with TRBD2 as a possible D gene (6 bases). The CDR3 totals 15 residues. Trimming removed 1 base at V and 2 bases at J, with 12 bases between. CDR1 is SGHAT and CDR2 is FQDESV in the germline V gene (reference sequence).

On this clone: Because the CDR3's place on the DNA is in doubt, the DNA is left out and the CDR3 is given as listed by TCRdb. V gene TRBV29-1 combines with J gene TRBJ1-2. Germline CDR1 is SQVTM and CDR2 is ANQGSEA. From its first to its last residue, the CDR3 has 8 amino acids. The CDR3 spells CSVGGGTF.

The CDR3 nucleotides read TGTGCCATCAGCCACGACAGGGCAGGGGAGCAGTTCTTC. Its translation: CAISHDRAGEQFF. The V call is TRBV10-3, the J call TRBJ2-1; 7 nucleotides agree with TRBD1. V dropped 6 bases and J dropped 10; count of bases not matched to a gene: 9. The CDR3 has 13 amino acids. Germline CDR1 ENHRY, CDR2 SYGVKD.

This chain joins TRBV25-1 and TRBJ2-1; D may be TRBD2 (6 bases). CDR3 size: 13 residues. Per the germline V gene, CDR1 is MGHDK and CDR2 is SYGVNS. The germline V and J ends were trimmed by 2 bases and 7 bases, with 9 bases remaining between them. CDR3 sequence: CASSESGRNEQFF. The CDR3 nucleotides are TGTGCCAGCAGTGAAAGCGGGCGGAATGAGCAGTTCTTC.

In its sample, this clone was seen once. V gene TRBV29-1 combines with J gene TRBJ2-7, with 8 bases fitting TRBD1. Looked up from germline, CDR1 is SQVTM and CDR2 is ANQGSEA. CDR3 size: 13 residues. J was trimmed by 2 bases and V by 7 bases; bases with no gene match: 7. CDR3: CSEADRETYEQYF. The CDR3 region has the DNA TGCAGCGAAGCGGACAGGGAAACCTACGAGCAGTACTTC.

This clone has only a few counts. The chain couples TRBV19 to TRBJ2-5, with D perhaps TRBD2 (5 bases). V was cut by 5 bases and J by 5 bases, with 15 bases left in between. The CDR3 covers 14 residues. CDR1 is LNHDA and CDR2 is SQIVND in the germline V gene (reference sequence). CDR3 sequence (DNA): TGTGCCAGTAGTCCCCGGGGTGGGTTCGAGACCCAGTACTTC. It encodes CASSPRGGFETQYF.

The chain recombines TRBV9 with TRBJ2-5; 8 bases fit TRBD1. The germline CDR1 and CDR2 sequences are SGDLS and YYNGEE. Germline trimming cut 0 bases from V and 4 bases from J; bases unmatched to any gene: 8. The length of the CDR3 is 16 residues. The CDR3 region is CASSVAGAGGRETQYF. In DNA form, the CDR3 reads TGTGCCAGCAGCGTAGCCGGGGCAGGGGGCAGAGAGACCCAGTACTTC.

This clone was counted only a few times. V gene TRBV5-1 combines with J gene TRBJ1-3; D perhaps matches TRBD1 (5 bases). With 0 bases removed from V and 1 base from J, the gap between germline ends came to 8 bases. The germline V gene encodes CDR1 SGHRS and CDR2 YFSETQ. The CDR3 contains 15 residues. The CDR3 protein is CASSLAGHSGNTIYF. CDR3 bases: TGCGCCAGCAGCTTGGCCGGACATTCTGGAAACACCATATATTTT.

The J gene is TRBJ1-3, the V gene TRBV6-6; D is uncertain. This CDR3 is built from 12 residues. Trimming stripped 6 bases from V and 3 bases from J, with 6 bases between. Germline V gene sequence: CDR1 MNHNY, CDR2 SVGAGI (reference sequence). CDR3 sequence reads: CASRPGGNTIYF. The CDR3 bases are TGTGCCAGCAGGCCCGGTGGAAACACCATATATTTT.

The CDR3 bases are TGTGCCAGCAGTTACCATACCGGCGGGAATGAAAAACTGTTTTTT. Its protein is CASSYHTGGNEKLFF. The chain combines TRBV6-6 with TRBJ1-4; D remains unclear. CDR1 and CDR2 from the germline V gene are MNHNY and SVGAGI (reference sequence). The CDR3 has 15 amino acids. V was clipped by 2 bases and J by 5 bases, with 12 bases between them.

V usage is TRBV9 and J usage is TRBJ2-5; 12 bases are shared with TRBD2. The CDR3 extends over 16 amino acids. Trimming cost V 4 bases and J 3 bases; bases outside gene matches: 7. The germline CDR1 and CDR2 sequences are SGDLS and YYNGEE. The CDR3 loop is CASSPGTSGWEETQYF. In DNA, the CDR3 is TGTGCCAGCAGCCCCGGGACTAGCGGGTGGGAAGAGACCCAGTACTTC.

The chain joins TRBV6-2 or TRBV6-3 to TRBJ2-4, with a possible D match to TRBD2 (5 bases). The V gene lost 6 bases and the J gene lost 9 bases, with 24 bases spanning the gap. Germline values: CDR1 MNHEY, CDR2 SVGEGT. This CDR3 comprises 16 residues. CDR3 DNA sequence: TGTGCCAGCAGCGACGGAACGGGAATGGTTTTAGGCATTCAGTACTTC. Its translation is CASSDGTGMVLGIQYF.

The gene calls are TRBV10-3 and TRBJ2-7, with TRBD1 matching over 8 bases. J lost 2 bases, V lost 2 bases, and 5 bases had no gene match. In germline, CDR1 is ENHRY, CDR2 SYGVKD. The CDR3 is made up of 15 amino acids. For the CDR3, the DNA is TGTGCCATCAGTGAGCGCGGGACAGGTCCCTACGAGCAGTACTTC. Protein product: CAISERGTGPYEQYF.

This clone was found a few times. J is TRBJ1-1 and V is TRBV6-1, with D possibly matching TRBD1 (6 bases). Trimming cost V 1 base and J 3 bases, with 12 bases left between them. CDR1 and CDR2 (germline): MNHNS, SASEGT. The length of the CDR3 is 15 residues. The DNA of the CDR3 is TGTGCCAGCAGTGAAGGGCAGGGGCTGTACACTGAAGCTTTCTTT. Amino acid sequence: CASSEGQGLYTEAFF.

This clone was observed once. This chain uses TRBV2 with TRBJ1-6; 7 bases align to TRBD1. Per the germline V gene, CDR1 is SNHLY and CDR2 is FYNNEI. The CDR3 length is 15 residues. Trimming took 8 bases from V and 6 from J; bases not matched to a gene: 10. CDR3: CASGTDLTSNSPLHF. The CDR3 DNA reads TGTGCCAGCGGGACAGATTTAACCTCTAATTCACCCCTCCACTTT. The full variable domain, its missing parts supplied by reference TRBV2 and TRBJ1-6, is EPEVTQTPSHQVTQMGQEVILRCVPISNHLYFYWYRQILGQKVEFLVSFYNNEISEKSEIFDDQFSVERPDGSNFTLKIRSTKLEDSAMYFCASGTDLTSNSPLHFGNGTRLTVT.

The CDR3 region is CASSSLVGVGIHNEQFF. CDR3 nucleotides: TGTGCCAGTAGTTCCCTAGTGGGAGTGGGGATTCACAATGAGCAGTTCTTC. The chain has TRBV19 and TRBJ2-1; D might be TRBD2 (5 bases). In germline, CDR1 is LNHDA, CDR2 SQIVND (reference sequence). V was shortened by 5 bases and J by 5 bases, with 22 bases between the two germline ends. This CDR3 is 17 amino acids long.

The V gene is TRBV5-1, the J gene TRBJ2-1; TRBD2 agrees at 10 bases. Per germline, CDR1 SGHRS and CDR2 YFSETQ. The CDR3 runs 17 residues. Trimming at V came to 0 bases and at J to 4 bases, leaving 7 bases not matched to a gene. The CDR3 reads CASSLASGGLGYNEQFF. The CDR3 DNA reads TGCGCCAGCAGCTTGGCTAGCGGGGGCTTAGGGTACAATGAGCAGTTCTTC.

Many counts were recorded for this clone. The chain recombines TRBV4-1 with TRBJ1-5, with unresolved D. Germline V gene sequence: CDR1 MGHRA, CDR2 YSYEKL. The CDR3 totals 15 residues. The V gene lost 4 bases and the J gene lost 2 bases, with 12 bases spanning the gap. The CDR3 spells CASSLKEMGNQPQHF. CDR3 DNA: TGCGCCAGCAGCCTAAAGGAGATGGGCAATCAGCCCCAGCATTTT.

The chain uses TRBV5-8 and TRBJ2-3; TRBD2 matches at 7 bases. Germline V gives CDR1 SGHTS, CDR2 YDEGEE. The ends lost 1 base at V and 4 bases at J; junction bases unmatched: 15. The CDR3 extends over 18 amino acids. CDR3 sequence reads: CASSLWGGRANRPDTQYF. The CDR3 DNA is TGTGCCAGCAGCTTGTGGGGGGGACGCGCTAATCGGCCAGATACGCAGTATTTT.

The rearrangement joins TRBV6-5 to TRBJ1-2; 7 bases fit TRBD1. Germline V gives CDR1 MNHEY, CDR2 SVGAGI. The V gene end was trimmed by 8 bases and the J gene end by 4 bases; junction bases not matched to a gene: 7. This CDR3 is built from 13 residues. The CDR3 coding sequence is TGTGCCAGCCTGGGACAGCTCACCTATGGCTACACCTTC. Encoded protein: CASLGQLTYGYTF.

This rearrangement joins TRBV28 to TRBJ1-2, with 8 bases matching TRBD1. V lost 3 bases to trimming and J lost 2 bases; unmatched junction nucleotides: 2. CDR3 length equals 14 residues. CDR1 is MDHEN, CDR2 SYDVKM, per germline. The CDR3 region has the DNA TGTGCCAGCAGTTTTTGGGACAGGAACTATGGCTACACCTTC. This encodes CASSFWDRNYGYTF.

This clone turned up a few times. The rearrangement joins TRBV6-4 to TRBJ1-2; 9 bases line up with TRBD1. The trim removed 5 bases at V and 8 bases at J, leaving 6 bases unmatched. Germline assignment: CDR1 MRHNA and CDR2 SNTAGT. The CDR3 is made up of 13 amino acids. Here the CDR3 DNA reads TGTGCCAGCAGTCCGGGACAGGGAAAAGGCTACACCTTC. Its translation: CASSPGQGKGYTF.

This rearrangement joins TRBV9 to TRBJ1-2, with TRBD1 matching over 8 bases. The V and J ends lost 4 bases and 3 bases, in that order; junction bases with no gene match: 14. The CDR3 contains 17 residues. Germline V gene lookup returns CDR1 SGDLS and CDR2 YYNGEE. In nucleotides, the CDR3 is TGTGCCAGCAGCTCGAGTAGGACAGGGACCCGTTACTATGGCTACACCTTC. Its translation is CASSSSRTGTRYYGYTF.